Each of the 26 T cell receptor beta chains below was sequenced from the same sample in a study of cytomegalovirus exposure and HLA in healthy donors. Primers for the PCR totalled 60 Vbeta and 13 Jbeta. Assay used: immunoSEQ multiplex PCR; TCRdb lists only in-frame clones, some missing. This sample has about 78,000 clones; about two thirds occur once, and the top ten carry 5.7%. Specimen: PBMCs. The receptors come from a man aged 25-40 years in good health and CMV-seropositive.

The CDR3 here is CASSLGVAGGGTDTQYF. The CDR3 region has the DNA TGTGCCAGCAGTTTAGGAGTAGCGGGGGGGGGCACAGATACGCAGTATTTT. V usage is TRBV28 and J usage is TRBJ2-3; 11 nucleotides align to TRBD2. This CDR3 spans 17 amino acids. Looked up from germline, CDR1 is MDHEN and CDR2 is SYDVKM. Germline trimming cut 2 bases from V and 1 base from J; bases unmatched to any gene: 5.

This clone showed up just once. The gene calls are TRBV19 and TRBJ2-5, with D possibly being TRBD1 (5 bases). This CDR3 is 12 amino acids long. Looked up from germline, CDR1 is LNHDA and CDR2 is SQIVND (reference sequence). V was pared by 6 bases and J by 4 bases, with 9 bases between. The CDR3 loop reads CASRQAGETQYF. In DNA form, the CDR3 reads TGTGCCAGTAGACAGGCAGGAGAGACCCAGTACTTC.

The V call is TRBV18, the J call TRBJ1-1, with a weak D call TRBD1 (6 bases). This CDR3 has 14 amino acids. Germline V lookup: CDR1 KGHSH, CDR2 LQKENI. The ends were cut back, 2 bases at V and 1 base at J, with 8 bases in the middle. As DNA, the CDR3 is TGTGCCAGCTCACCAGGCAGGGGGAACACTGAAGCTTTCTTT. The encoded protein is CASSPGRGNTEAFF. The full variable domain, completed using reference TRBV18 and TRBJ1-1, is NAGVMQNPRHLVRRRGQEARLRCSPMKGHSHVYWYRQLPEEGLKFMVYLQKENIIDESGMPKERFSAEFPKEGPSILRIQQVVRGDSAAYFCASSPGRGNTEAFFGQGTRLTVV.

V and J are TRBV7-2 and TRBJ2-1; weak D call: TRBD2 (6 bases). CDR3 size: 13 residues. Germline lookup yields CDR1 SGHTA and CDR2 FQGNSA. V shed 6 bases and J shed 7 bases, with 13 bases lying between them. The CDR3 here is CASRAGAGNEQFF. CDR3 nucleotide sequence: TGTGCCAGCAGGGCTGGGGCGGGGAATGAGCAGTTCTTC.

This clone showed up just a few times. The CDR3 DNA sequence: TGTGCCAGCAGTTCAAAGTGGGCTAGCGGGAGGGTCGATGAGCAGTTCTTC. Translated, it gives CASSSKWASGRVDEQFF. The V and J genes are TRBV27 and TRBJ2-1; 12 nucleotides match TRBD2. Trimming took 4 bases from V and 8 from J; bases not matched to a gene: 12. This CDR3 region has 17 residues. The germline V gene has CDR1 MNHEY and CDR2 SMNVEV (reference sequence).

This clone has a handful of counts. The chain combines TRBV5-6 with TRBJ2-7, with 12 bases aligning to TRBD2. J lost 4 bases, V lost 0 bases, and 5 bases had no gene match. The germline V gene encodes CDR1 SGHDT and CDR2 YYEEEE. CDR3 length equals 16 residues. CDR3 nucleotide sequence: TGTGCCAGCAGCTTGGCTAGCGGGGGGGCCACATACGAGCAGTACTTC. It yields the protein CASSLASGGATYEQYF.

This rearrangement joins TRBV11-3 to TRBJ2-4, with a tentative D call TRBD2 (6 bases). Trimming took 3 bases from V and 4 from J, leaving 7 bases between them. The germline gives CDR1 SGHNT, CDR2 YENEEA. The CDR3 consists of 13 residues. The CDR3 region has the DNA TGTGCCAGCAGCTTTGGACTAAAAAACATTCAGTACTTC. It yields the protein CASSFGLKNIQYF.

This clone has only a few counts. The chain joins TRBV18 to TRBJ2-7; 8 bases fit TRBD2. The CDR3 runs to 14 residues. V lost 8 bases, J lost 5 bases, and 11 bases stayed unmatched. The germline V gene encodes CDR1 KGHSH and CDR2 LQKENI. In DNA, the CDR3 is TGTGCCAGCCATGCAGAGACTAGCGCCCACGAGCAGTACTTC. Its protein product is CASHAETSAHEQYF.

J is TRBJ1-2 and V is TRBV6-5; 7 nucleotides align to TRBD1. Trimming removed 7 bases from V and 8 bases from J; junction bases left unmatched: 10. The CDR3 loop spans 13 amino acids. Germline CDR1 and CDR2: MNHEY and SVGAGI. CDR3 residues: CASTPEGAGGYTF. CDR3 coding DNA: TGTGCCAGCACCCCAGAGGGGGCGGGCGGCTACACCTTC.

V is TRBV5-1 and J is TRBJ1-4; 9 nucleotides match TRBD1. Germline V gene sequence: CDR1 SGHRS, CDR2 YFSETQ. The CDR3 has 15 amino acids. V was pared by 1 base and J by 6 bases, with 4 bases of the junction left unmatched. This chain's CDR3 is CASSLTRDRDEKLFF. Here the CDR3 DNA reads TGCGCCAGCAGCTTGACCCGGGACAGGGATGAAAAACTGTTTTTT.

The rearrangement links TRBV29-1 to TRBJ1-2, with D possibly TRBD1 on 5 matching bases. CDR1 and CDR2 (germline): SQVTM, ANQGSEA. This CDR3 spans 14 amino acids. V was trimmed by 7 bases and J by 6 bases, leaving 21 bases between them. CDR3 in amino acids: CSGRTDSDLHGYTF. In DNA form, the CDR3 reads TGCAGCGGAAGAACTGACAGCGACCTCCATGGCTACACCTTC.

The chain joins TRBV7-9 to TRBJ2-2; TRBD2 agrees at 8 bases. CDR1 is SEHNR, CDR2 FQNEAQ, per germline (reference sequence). V dropped 6 bases and J dropped 6; count of bases not matched to a gene: 6. This CDR3 has 14 residues. The CDR3 is CASSLGLVPGELFF. CDR3 coding DNA: TGTGCCAGCAGTCTGGGACTAGTTCCCGGGGAGCTGTTTTTT.

Note on this clone: The junction does not match germline at one end; this may be a read error. The rearrangement links TRBV4-1 to TRBJ2-7, with D perhaps matching TRBD2 (5 bases). Germline V gene sequence: CDR1 MGHRA, CDR2 YSYEKL. CDR3 length equals 16 residues. CDR3 sequence (DNA): TGCGCCAGCAGCCGATTACAGAGGGCCGATTCCTGCGAGCAGTACTTC. The encoded protein is CASSRLQRADSCEQYF.

The chain carries TRBV28 and TRBJ1-4; 10 bases match TRBD1. V shed 2 bases, J shed 6 bases, and the junction held 3 bases outside the gene matches. Germline CDR1 reads MDHEN; CDR2 reads SYDVKM. CDR3 length: 15 amino acids. CDR3 DNA: TGTGCCAGCAGTTTAGAGGGACAGGGGCATGAAAAACTGTTTTTT. It yields the protein CASSLEGQGHEKLFF.

The chain joins TRBV6-1 to TRBJ2-3, with 7 bases aligning to TRBD1. Germline V gene sequence: CDR1 MNHNS, CDR2 SASEGT. V lost 6 bases, J lost 6 bases, and 0 bases stayed unmatched. There are 11 residues in the CDR3. Written as DNA, the CDR3 is TGTGCCAGCAGGACAGGGGATACGCAGTATTTT. It encodes CASRTGDTQYF.

V is TRBV11-2 and J is TRBJ2-7; 8 bases are a match to TRBD1. The V and J ends lost 6 bases and 5 bases, in that order; junction bases with no gene match: 9. The length of the CDR3 is 14 residues. Germline CDR1 reads SGHAT; CDR2 reads FQNNGV. The CDR3 region is CASRSDREKNEQYF. The DNA of the CDR3 is TGTGCCAGCAGGTCGGACAGGGAAAAGAACGAGCAGTACTTC. The full variable domain, with the rest looked up from reference TRBV11-2 and TRBJ2-7, is EAGVAQSPRYKIIEKRQSVAFWCNPISGHATLYWYQQILGQGPKLLIQFQNNGVVDDSQLPKDRFSAERLKGVDSTLKIQPAKLEDSAVYLCASRSDREKNEQYFGPGTRLTVT.

V usage is TRBV11-3 and J usage is TRBJ2-5; 8 bases are a match to TRBD2. CDR3 length equals 14 residues. The germline gives CDR1 SGHNT, CDR2 YENEEA. J lost 5 bases, V lost 4 bases, and 6 bases had no gene match. The CDR3, as DNA: TGTGCCAGCAGCTCAACTAGCGGTTTCGAGACCCAGTACTTC. Amino acid sequence: CASSSTSGFETQYF.

This clone came up a few times. The V and J genes are TRBV19 and TRBJ2-1, with D unresolved. Germline CDR1 LNHDA, CDR2 SQIVND (reference sequence). V shed 3 bases and J shed 10 bases, with 13 bases lying between them. The CDR3 contains 13 residues. The CDR3 protein is CASSIDREVEQFF. CDR3 coding DNA: TGTGCCAGTAGTATTGATCGAGAAGTAGAGCAGTTCTTC.

The chain employs TRBV23-1 and TRBJ1-1, with no clear D. TRBV23-1 is sorted into the ORF group, with uncertain function. V was clipped by 3 bases and J by 4 bases, with 15 bases between them. This CDR3 contains 15 residues. In DNA form, the CDR3 reads TGCGCCAGCAGTCACGGAGGACTCAACTCCACTGAAGCTTTCTTT. Translated: CASSHGGLNSTEAFF.

V is TRBV7-9 and J is TRBJ1-4, with 11 bases matching TRBD1. CDR3 length: 15 amino acids. Germline CDR1 and CDR2: SEHNR and FQNEAQ (reference sequence). V lost 4 bases to trimming and J lost 8 bases; unmatched junction nucleotides: 6. The CDR3 nucleotides are TGTGCCAGCAGCTCCCGGGACAGGGGGATCGAAAAACTGTTTTTT. Its translation is CASSSRDRGIEKLFF. Based on the CDR3 plus reference TRBV7-9 and TRBJ1-4, the full variable domain is DTGVSQNPRHKITKRGQNVTFRCDPISEHNRLYWYRQTLGQGPEFLTYFQNEAQLEKSRLLSDRFSAERPKGSFSTLEIQRTEQGDSAMYLCASSSRDRGIEKLFFGSGTQLSVL.

The gene calls are TRBV2 and TRBJ1-1; D is undetermined. V was cut by 5 bases and J by 11 bases, with 9 bases left in between. Looked up from germline, CDR1 is SNHLY and CDR2 is FYNNEI. This CDR3 spans 10 amino acids. The CDR3 DNA sequence: TGTGCCAGCAGTTCGGGGTCGGCTTTCTTT. Its translation is CASSSGSAFF.

This clone was picked up one time. The rearrangement joins TRBV6-5 to TRBJ2-1; 9 positions match TRBD2. V trimming: 7 bases; J trimming: 8 bases; junction bases outside the gene matches: 9. This CDR3 has 14 residues. Looked up from germline, CDR1 is MNHEY and CDR2 is SVGAGI. For the CDR3, the DNA is TGTGCCAGCAAAATTGGGCTAGCGGGACATGAGCAGTTCTTC. Translation gives CASKIGLAGHEQFF.

V usage is TRBV7-9 and J usage is TRBJ2-7; D is ambiguous. CDR3 length equals 13 residues. The germline gives CDR1 SEHNR, CDR2 FQNEAQ (reference sequence). V was shortened by 1 base and J by 7 bases, with 11 bases between the two germline ends. CDR3 amino acids: CASSLEGVGEQYF. CDR3 nucleotides: TGTGCCAGCAGCTTAGAAGGCGTCGGGGAGCAGTACTTC.

Only a few counts were recorded for this clone. This chain uses TRBV27 with TRBJ1-4; D is perhaps TRBD1 (6 bases). Trimming took 0 bases from V and 11 from J, leaving 16 bases between them. Germline values: CDR1 MNHEY, CDR2 SMNVEV (reference sequence). The CDR3 is 15 amino acids. The CDR3 DNA is TGTGCCAGCAGTTTATCCGCCTCGGGGGGCGCGAAACTGTTTTTT. It translates to CASSLSASGGAKLFF.

J is TRBJ2-1 and V is TRBV9; TRBD2 matches at 10 bases. This CDR3 has 15 amino acids. V trimming: 1 base; J trimming: 10 bases; junction bases outside the gene matches: 8. Germline CDR1 and CDR2: SGDLS and YYNGEE. Here the CDR3 reads CASSVSPSGSYEQFF. The CDR3, as DNA: TGTGCCAGCAGCGTATCTCCTAGCGGGAGTTACGAGCAGTTCTTC.

The chain recombines TRBV11-3 with TRBJ2-4, with TRBD1 as a possible D gene (6 bases). The CDR3 spans 20 residues. V was trimmed by 4 bases and J by 0 bases, leaving 25 bases between them. Germline loops: CDR1 SGHNT, CDR2 YENEEA. The CDR3 loop reads CASSSSWATRGRGAKNIQYF. CDR3 in DNA: TGTGCCAGCAGCTCTAGCTGGGCCACGCGTGGCAGGGGAGCCAAAAACATTCAGTACTTC.